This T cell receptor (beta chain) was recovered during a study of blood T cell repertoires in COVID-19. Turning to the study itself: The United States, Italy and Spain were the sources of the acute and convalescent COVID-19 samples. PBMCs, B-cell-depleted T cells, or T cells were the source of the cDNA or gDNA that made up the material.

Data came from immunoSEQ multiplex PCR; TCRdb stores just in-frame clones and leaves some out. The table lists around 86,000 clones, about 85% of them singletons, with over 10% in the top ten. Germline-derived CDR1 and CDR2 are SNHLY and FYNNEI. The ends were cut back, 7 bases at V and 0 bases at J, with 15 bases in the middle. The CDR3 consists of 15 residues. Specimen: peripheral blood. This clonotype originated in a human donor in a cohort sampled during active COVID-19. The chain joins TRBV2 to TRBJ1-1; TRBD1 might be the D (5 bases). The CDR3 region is CASTLRGSLNTEAFF. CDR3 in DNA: TGTGCCAGCACCCTTAGGGGCAGCCTGAACACTGAAGCTTTCTTT.